The clone carrying this TCR beta chain turned up a few times. Antigen: not known. The V and J ends lost 4 bases and 6 bases respectively, with 11 bases between them. The CDR3 is made up of 14 amino acids. Germline assignment: CDR1 KGHDR and CDR2 SFDVKD. The sample originates from a study of CD8 T cells in ankylosing spondylitis. Overall study results and limits: Some motif variants were previously reported in reactive arthritis synovial fluid and blood. Seemingly distinctive of ankylosing spondylitis blood was a TCR beta motif formed by eight highly homologous variants. A CD8+ phenotype characterized the disease-linked clones, which were relatively rare in peripheral blood.

Each TCR beta library was made by quantitative 5'-RACE that incorporated molecular barcodes. TCRdb ran MiXCR on the 5' RACE reads and lists one entry per CDR3 protein. Counted here are about 440,000 distinct CDR3 sequences, roughly 18% occurring once; the ten biggest clones make up about 0.94%. V and J are TRBV24-1 and TRBJ2-2; TRBD2 is a possible D gene (6 bases). Source material: blood, either unsorted or a sorted T cell fraction (not recorded which). The sequence was collected from a male donor with ankylosing spondylitis. The CDR3, as DNA: TGTGCCACCAGTGACCCGACTAGAGCCGGGGAGCTGTTTTTT. Encoded protein: CATSDPTRAGELFF.